This T cell receptor beta chain stems from a study of identifying expanded T cells in peripheral blood. The CDR3 sequence is 15 residues long. CDR1 is MNHEY, CDR2 SMNVEV, per germline (reference sequence). Trimming removed 6 bases at V and 0 bases at J, with 11 bases between. The protocol was immunoSEQ multiplex PCR, while the TCRdb copy is restricted to in-frame clones and leaves out a portion. The table lists about 130,000 clones, less than 90% of them singletons, with roughly 7.9% in the top ten. This clone appeared a single time. The TCR originated in a person aged 18 to 75 in good health. Sequencing input: blood. The chain links TRBV27 to TRBJ1-4, with D unresolved. The CDR3 here is CASRQAGATNEKLFF. CDR3 DNA sequence: TGTGCCAGCAGGCAGGCGGGTGCAACTAATGAAAAACTGTTTTTT.